This T cell receptor (beta chain) derives from a study of T cells after yellow fever vaccination. TCRdb re-called the 5' RACE reads with MiXCR, one entry per CDR3 protein. Here the sample spans about 200,000 distinct CDR3 sequences, approximately 3.3% being singletons. Trimming removed 4 bases from V and 2 bases from J, with 11 bases in between. Germline CDR1 DFQATT, CDR2 SNEGSKA (reference sequence). The CDR3 is 13 residues long. This clonotype has only a few counts. The clonotype comes from a man aged 18 to 30 who received the YFV17D yellow fever vaccine. Here the sequenced sample was CD4+ T cells sorted from PBMCs, taken 10 days after the yellow fever booster vaccination. This chain joins TRBV20-1 and TRBJ2-5; maybe TRBD2 (6 bases). The DNA for the CDR3 is TGCAGTGCTAAACTAGCTGCGCAAGAGACCCAGTACTTC. Its translation: CSAKLAAQETQYF.